One sample yielded the 23 T cell receptor beta chains listed below, sequenced in a study of a mutant IDH1 vaccine in newly diagnosed glioma. Their antigens are not known. Time point specified: week 23, last vaccination. In the vaccine, a single dose held 300 ug of the mutant IDH1 20-mer peptide, along with topical imiquimod. The data were produced by immunoSEQ multiplex PCR, yet TCRdb's version contains in-frame clones alone and is incomplete. The sample records 82,000 or so clones, 85% being singletons. The sample was PBMCs, taken from a glioma patient whose treatment included an IDH1 peptide vaccine. The source of these receptors is a man aged 25 to 45 with glioma. Some clones in this sample may be carry-over from other donors' samples.

The rearrangement links TRBV28 to TRBJ2-1; 10 bases line up with TRBD2. Germline CDR1 and CDR2: MDHEN and SYDVKM. The CDR3 sequence is 14 residues long. The V and J ends lost 1 base and 10 bases, in that order; junction bases with no gene match: 4. CDR3 nucleotide sequence: TGTGCCAGCAGTTTATTTCTAGCGGGGGCCGAGCAGTTCTTC. Protein sequence: CASSLFLAGAEQFF.

The rearrangement joins TRBV6-1 to TRBJ2-7, with D tentatively TRBD2 (5 bases). The V gene lost 1 base and the J gene lost 10 bases, with 17 bases spanning the gap. This CDR3 contains 14 residues. Germline CDR1 MNHNS, CDR2 SASEGT. CDR3 protein: CASSEGGLYPYQYF. In DNA form, the CDR3 reads TGTGCCAGCAGTGAAGGAGGGCTTTACCCCTACCAGTACTTC.

This clone is a singleton in its sample. The V gene is TRBV2, the J gene TRBJ1-1, with D tentatively TRBD1 (6 bases). Looked up from germline, CDR1 is SNHLY and CDR2 is FYNNEI. Deletions cut 6 bases from V and 10 bases from J, with 27 bases between. This CDR3 comprises 16 residues. Here the CDR3 reads CASSFLQGGGLKRAFF. CDR3 nucleotides: TGTGCCAGCAGCTTCCTCCAAGGGGGAGGTTTGAAGCGAGCTTTCTTT.

V and J are TRBV7-8 and TRBJ2-7; 10 nucleotides align to TRBD2. CDR3 length: 19 residues. Germline V gene lookup returns CDR1 SGHVS and CDR2 FQNEAQ. Germline trimming cut 5 bases from V and 4 bases from J; bases unmatched to any gene: 20. The CDR3 DNA is TGTGCCAGCAGCCCCCCTCGACTAGCGGGCCCCCCCGGTGGGTACGAGCAGTACTTC. It codes for CASSPPRLAGPPGGYEQYF.

V usage is TRBV30 and J usage is TRBJ1-1; weak D call: TRBD1 (5 bases). Between the trimmed V and J ends, which lost 0 bases and 2 bases, there was a span of 10 bases. The CDR3 runs to 14 residues. CDR1 is GTSNPN and CDR2 is SVGIG in the germline V gene (reference sequence). The chain's CDR3 is CAWSVTGLNTEAFF. The CDR3 nucleotides read TGTGCCTGGAGTGTAACAGGATTAAACACTGAAGCTTTCTTT.

V and J are TRBV5-4 and TRBJ1-2; no clear D gene. The germline V and J ends were trimmed by 5 bases and 6 bases, with 20 bases remaining between them. This CDR3 is built from 15 residues. Germline CDR1 reads SGHNT; CDR2 reads YYREEE (reference sequence). The CDR3 DNA is TGTGCCAGCAGACATCGTGGCCGGGCTAGAGATGGCTACACCTTC. Translation: CASRHRGRARDGYTF.

The gene calls are TRBV6-5 and TRBJ1-2, with TRBD1 as a possible D gene (6 bases). CDR1 and CDR2 from the germline V gene are MNHEY and SVGAGI. This CDR3 contains 14 residues. The V and J ends lost 7 bases and 2 bases respectively, with 14 bases between them. CDR3 in amino acids: CASTSRGWNYGYTF. DNA of the CDR3: TGTGCCAGCACCTCGAGGGGGTGGAACTATGGCTACACCTTC.

The chain combines TRBV15 with TRBJ2-1; D remains unclear. The V end was cut by 1 base, the J end by 0 bases, with 10 bases between. The CDR3 contains 16 residues. CDR1 LNHNV and CDR2 YYDKDF come from the germline V gene (reference sequence). The CDR3 DNA sequence: TGTGCCACCAGCAGAGTCGCCCCAAGCTCCTACAATGAGCAGTTCTTC. Amino acids: CATSRVAPSSYNEQFF.

V and J are TRBV19 and TRBJ2-2; no clear D. CDR3 length equals 13 residues. Germline CDR1 and CDR2: LNHDA and SQIVND (reference sequence). Between the trimmed V and J ends, which lost 5 bases and 5 bases, there was a span of 9 bases. The CDR3 DNA reads TGTGCCAGTAGTCTCCGAGGAACCGGGGAGCTGTTTTTT. Residues: CASSLRGTGELFF.

The table lists this clone with a count of one. The V call is TRBV6-1, the J call TRBJ2-2, with a tentative D call TRBD1 (6 bases). Germline V lookup: CDR1 MNHNS, CDR2 SASEGT. The CDR3 loop spans 14 amino acids. Trimming pared 4 bases from V and 4 bases from J, leaving 10 bases between. This CDR3 is CASSGSRGTGELFF. The DNA for the CDR3 is TGTGCCAGCAGTGGTTCCAGGGGCACCGGGGAGCTGTTTTTT.

The genes are TRBV28 and TRBJ2-3; D unclear. The CDR3 contains 14 residues. V was shortened by 1 base and J by 6 bases, with 11 bases between the two germline ends. Germline lookup yields CDR1 MDHEN and CDR2 SYDVKM. CDR3 loop: CASSLLLPRDTQYF. The CDR3 nucleotides read TGTGCCAGCAGTTTATTACTACCCCGGGATACGCAGTATTTT.

This clone was observed a handful of times. This CDR3 reads CASTWMGRGYEQYF. In nucleotides, the CDR3 is TGCGCCAGCACCTGGATGGGCAGGGGCTACGAGCAGTACTTC. The V gene is TRBV23-1, the J gene TRBJ2-7; TRBD1 is a possible D gene (6 bases). Being an ORF, TRBV23-1 has a function that is uncertain. Trimming pared 7 bases from V and 3 bases from J, leaving 16 bases between. The CDR3 runs to 14 residues.

Only one count was recorded for this clone. This chain links TRBV9 with TRBJ2-7, with 9 bases identical to TRBD1. J gave up 5 bases and V 0 bases, and 3 bases lay outside the gene matches. Germline V gene sequence: CDR1 SGDLS, CDR2 YYNGEE. This CDR3 has 14 residues. Written as DNA, the CDR3 is TGTGCCAGCAGCGTAGAACAGGGGGCCAACGAGCAGTACTTC. Encoded protein: CASSVEQGANEQYF. Combining the CDR3 with reference TRBV9 and TRBJ2-7 gives the whole variable domain DSGVTQTPKHLITATGQRVTLRCSPRSGDLSVYWYQQSLDQGLQFLIQYYNGEERAKGNILERFSAQQFPDLHSELNLSSLELGDSALYFCASSVEQGANEQYFGPGTRLTVT.

The genes are TRBV2 and TRBJ2-3; 7 bases fit TRBD2. V gave up 6 bases and J gave up 3 bases; unmatched junction bases: 3. The CDR3 covers 13 residues. Germline assignment: CDR1 SNHLY and CDR2 FYNNEI. CDR3 residues: CASRDGGTDTQYF. CDR3 DNA: TGTGCCAGCAGGGACGGGGGGACAGATACGCAGTATTTT. The whole variable domain, remainder taken from reference TRBV2 and TRBJ2-3, is EPEVTQTPSHQVTQMGQEVILRCVPISNHLYFYWYRQILGQKVEFLVSFYNNEISEKSEIFDDQFSVERPDGSNFTLKIRSTKLEDSAMYFCASRDGGTDTQYFGPGTRLTVL.

This chain uses TRBV9 with TRBJ2-2; 14 nucleotides match TRBD2. This CDR3 comprises 18 residues. Germline loops: CDR1 SGDLS, CDR2 YYNGEE. V was pared by 3 bases and J by 4 bases, with 8 bases of the junction left unmatched. CDR3 sequence reads: CASSASTSGRAGTGELFF. The CDR3 DNA sequence: TGTGCCAGCAGCGCCTCGACTAGCGGGAGGGCTGGCACCGGGGAGCTGTTTTTT.

This chain uses TRBV7-9 with TRBJ1-4; possible D gene TRBD1, 5 bases. Trimming removed 7 bases at V and 8 bases at J, with 17 bases between. Per the germline V gene, CDR1 is SEHNR and CDR2 is FQNEAQ (reference sequence). CDR3 length equals 14 residues. CDR3 bases: TGTGCCAGCACGCCGGGACGGGAACAAGAAAAACTGTTTTTT. Its protein is CASTPGREQEKLFF.

J is TRBJ1-1 and V is TRBV5-4; D is uncertain. Germline assignment: CDR1 SGHNT and CDR2 YYREEE (reference sequence). The CDR3 is made up of 15 amino acids. Trimming pared 0 bases from V and 4 bases from J, leaving 13 bases between. DNA for the CDR3: TGTGCCAGCAGCTTGGGTATGGCAAGGGCCACTGAAGCTTTCTTT. Protein: CASSLGMARATEAFF.

In DNA form, the CDR3 reads TGTGCCAGCAGCGTAGGGAACAGTCCTAACTATGGCTACACCTTC. It is translated as CASSVGNSPNYGYTF. The chain combines TRBV9 with TRBJ1-2; D ambiguous. With 0 bases removed from V and 0 bases from J, the gap between germline ends came to 9 bases. This CDR3 is 15 amino acids long. Germline V lookup: CDR1 SGDLS, CDR2 YYNGEE. Supplemented by reference TRBV9 and TRBJ1-2, the full variable domain reads DSGVTQTPKHLITATGQRVTLRCSPRSGDLSVYWYQQSLDQGLQFLIQYYNGEERAKGNILERFSAQQFPDLHSELNLSSLELGDSALYFCASSVGNSPNYGYTFGSGTRLTVV.

J is TRBJ2-1 and V is TRBV14; TRBD2 matches 8 bases. J was trimmed by 4 bases and V by 4 bases; bases with no gene match: 6. Germline V gene data show CDR1 as SGHDN and CDR2 as FVKESK. The CDR3 has 15 amino acids. CDR3 DNA sequence: TGTGCCAGCAGCCCCCTTCGGGGGGGATACAATGAGCAGTTCTTC. This codes for CASSPLRGGYNEQFF.

Concerning this clone itself: This sample includes further DNA sequences coding for the same CDR3. This sequence joins TRBV15 and TRBJ1-2; TRBD1 agrees at 9 bases. Germline V lookup: CDR1 LNHNV, CDR2 YYDKDF (reference sequence). V was pared by 6 bases and J by 3 bases, with 8 bases of the junction left unmatched. This CDR3 has 15 amino acids. The DNA of the CDR3 is TGTGCCACCAGTATCACAGGGGGCGCGGACTATGGCTACACCTTC. Amino acid sequence: CATSITGGADYGYTF.

The chain carries TRBV5-3 and TRBJ2-1; 10 bases line up with TRBD1. TRBV5-3 is designated an ORF whose function remains uncertain. The CDR3 consists of 15 residues. J gave up 8 bases and V 3 bases, and 8 bases lay outside the gene matches. The CDR3 region has the DNA TGTGCCAGAAGCTCCAGACAGGGGGCAATAGATGAGCAGTTCTTC. Translated: CARSSRQGAIDEQFF.

This clone was found once. The J gene is TRBJ2-2, the V gene TRBV5-1, with 8 bases that match TRBD2. This CDR3 comprises 15 residues. Per the germline V gene, CDR1 is SGHRS and CDR2 is YFSETQ. Unmatched junction bases numbered 5, after V lost 3 bases and J lost 4 bases. The DNA of the CDR3 is TGCGCCAGCAGCTGGAGCGGGAGAAGCACCGGGGAGCTGTTTTTT. Protein sequence: CASSWSGRSTGELFF.

This clone has only a few counts. The genes are TRBV5-6 and TRBJ1-2; 7 positions match TRBD1. Trimming at V came to 4 bases and at J to 2 bases, leaving 11 bases not matched to a gene. CDR3 size: 16 residues. The germline V gene has CDR1 SGHDT and CDR2 YYEEEE. The CDR3 DNA is TGTGCCAGCAGCCCGGAGAAGGGGGCAGCCAACTATGGCTACACCTTC. Translating gives CASSPEKGAANYGYTF.